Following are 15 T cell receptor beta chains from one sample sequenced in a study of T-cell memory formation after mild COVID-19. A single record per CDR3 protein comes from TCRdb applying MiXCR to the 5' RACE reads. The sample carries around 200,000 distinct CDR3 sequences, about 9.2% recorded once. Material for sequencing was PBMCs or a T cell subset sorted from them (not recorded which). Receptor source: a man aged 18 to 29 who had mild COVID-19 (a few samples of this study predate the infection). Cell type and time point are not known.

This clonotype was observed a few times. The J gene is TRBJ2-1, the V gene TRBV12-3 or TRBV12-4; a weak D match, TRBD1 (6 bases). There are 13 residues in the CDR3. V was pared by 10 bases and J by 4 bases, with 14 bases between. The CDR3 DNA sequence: TGTGCCACGATAAAGGACAGTTACAATGAGCAGTTCTTC. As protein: CATIKDSYNEQFF.

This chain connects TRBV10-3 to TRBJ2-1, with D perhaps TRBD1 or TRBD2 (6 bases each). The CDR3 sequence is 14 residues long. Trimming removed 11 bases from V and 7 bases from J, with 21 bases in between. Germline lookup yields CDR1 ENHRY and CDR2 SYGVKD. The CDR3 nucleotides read TGTGCCCTTGGAGGGCAGGGGTTGGGGAATGAGCAGTTCTTC. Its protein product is CALGGQGLGNEQFF.

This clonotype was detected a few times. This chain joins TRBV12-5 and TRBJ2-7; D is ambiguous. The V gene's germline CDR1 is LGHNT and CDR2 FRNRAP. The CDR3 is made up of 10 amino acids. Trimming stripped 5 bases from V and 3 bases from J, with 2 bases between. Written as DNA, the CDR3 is TGTGCTAGTGGTCGCTACGAGCAGTACTTC. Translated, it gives CASGRYEQYF.

CDR3 sequence reads: CAWARGSNVDGYTF. The DNA of the CDR3 is TGTGCCTGGGCCCGCGGGTCAAACGTCGATGGCTACACCTTC. V and J are TRBV30 and TRBJ1-2; D gene uncertain. This CDR3 has 14 amino acids. V was cut by 5 bases and J by 6 bases, with 19 bases left in between. From germline, CDR1 is GTSNPN and CDR2 SVGIG (reference sequence).

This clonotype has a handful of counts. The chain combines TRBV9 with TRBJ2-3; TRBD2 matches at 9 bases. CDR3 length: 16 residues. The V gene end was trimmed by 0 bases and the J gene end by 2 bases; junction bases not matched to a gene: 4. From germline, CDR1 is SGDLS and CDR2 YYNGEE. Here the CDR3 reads CASSVGLADTTDTQYF. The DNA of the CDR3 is TGTGCCAGCAGCGTAGGACTAGCGGACACCACAGATACGCAGTATTTT.

CDR3: CASSTGLLYEQYF. CDR3 bases: TGTGCCAGCAGTACGGGGCTTCTCTACGAGCAGTACTTC. The chain is built from TRBV7-2 and TRBJ2-7; D may correspond to TRBD1 or TRBD2 (5 bases each). The CDR3 is 13 residues long. Germline V gives CDR1 SGHTA, CDR2 FQGNSA. Trimming pared 6 bases from V and 3 bases from J, leaving 12 bases between. Supplemented by reference TRBV7-2 and TRBJ2-7, the full variable domain reads GAGVSQSPSNKVTEKGKDVELRCDPISGHTALYWYRQSLGQGLEFLIYFQGNSAPDKSGLPSDRFSAERTGGSVSTLTIQRTQQEDSAVYLCASSTGLLYEQYFGPGTRLTVT.

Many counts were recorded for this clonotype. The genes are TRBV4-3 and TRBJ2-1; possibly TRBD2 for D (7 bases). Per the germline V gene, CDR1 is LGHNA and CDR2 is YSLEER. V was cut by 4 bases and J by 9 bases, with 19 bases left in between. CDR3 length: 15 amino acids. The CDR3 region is CASSPQIAGASEQFF. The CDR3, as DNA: TGCGCCAGCAGCCCCCAAATCGCGGGGGCGAGTGAGCAGTTCTTC.

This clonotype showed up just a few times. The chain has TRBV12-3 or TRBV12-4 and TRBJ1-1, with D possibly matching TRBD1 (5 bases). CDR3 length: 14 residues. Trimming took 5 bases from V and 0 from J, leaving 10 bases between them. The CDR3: CASSLQVMNTEAFF. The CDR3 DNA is TGTGCCAGCAGTCTACAGGTAATGAACACTGAAGCTTTCTTT.

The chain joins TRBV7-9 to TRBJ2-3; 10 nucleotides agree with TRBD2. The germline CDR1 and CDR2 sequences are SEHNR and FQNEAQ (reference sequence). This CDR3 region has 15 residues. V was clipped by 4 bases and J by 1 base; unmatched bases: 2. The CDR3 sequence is CASSSGTSGTDTQYF. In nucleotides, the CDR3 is TGTGCCAGCAGCTCCGGGACTAGCGGCACAGATACGCAGTATTTT.

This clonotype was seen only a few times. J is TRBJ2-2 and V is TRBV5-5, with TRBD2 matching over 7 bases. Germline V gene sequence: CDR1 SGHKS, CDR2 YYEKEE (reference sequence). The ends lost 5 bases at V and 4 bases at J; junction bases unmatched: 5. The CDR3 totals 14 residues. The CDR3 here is CASSMTGGTGELFF. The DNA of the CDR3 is TGTGCCAGCAGTATGACGGGGGGCACCGGGGAGCTGTTTTTT.

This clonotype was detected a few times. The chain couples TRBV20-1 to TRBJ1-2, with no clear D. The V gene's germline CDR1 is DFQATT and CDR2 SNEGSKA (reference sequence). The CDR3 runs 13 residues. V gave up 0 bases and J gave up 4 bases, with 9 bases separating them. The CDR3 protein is CSARESWGYGYTF. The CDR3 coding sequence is TGCAGTGCTAGAGAGTCCTGGGGCTATGGCTACACCTTC.

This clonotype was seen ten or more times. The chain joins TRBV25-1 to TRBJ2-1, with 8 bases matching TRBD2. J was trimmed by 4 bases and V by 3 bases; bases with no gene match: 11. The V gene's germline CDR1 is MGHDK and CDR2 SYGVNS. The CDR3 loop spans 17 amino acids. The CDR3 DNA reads TGTGCCAGCAGTGACCCAATCACGGGGGGGGTATACAATGAGCAGTTCTTC. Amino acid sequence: CASSDPITGGVYNEQFF.

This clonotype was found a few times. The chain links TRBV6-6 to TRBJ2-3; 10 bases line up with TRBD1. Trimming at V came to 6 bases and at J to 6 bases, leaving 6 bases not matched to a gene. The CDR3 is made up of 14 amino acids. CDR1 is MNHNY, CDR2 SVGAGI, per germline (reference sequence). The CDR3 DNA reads TGTGCCAGCAGAGCGGGACAGGGGAGTGATACGCAGTATTTT. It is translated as CASRAGQGSDTQYF.

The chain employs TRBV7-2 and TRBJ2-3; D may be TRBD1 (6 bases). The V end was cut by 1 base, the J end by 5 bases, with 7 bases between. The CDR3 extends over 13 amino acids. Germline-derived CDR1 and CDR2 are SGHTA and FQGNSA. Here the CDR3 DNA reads TGTGCCAGCAGCTTAGAGGGGGTAGATACGCAGTATTTT. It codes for CASSLEGVDTQYF. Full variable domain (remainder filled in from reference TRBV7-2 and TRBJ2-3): GAGVSQSPSNKVTEKGKDVELRCDPISGHTALYWYRQSLGQGLEFLIYFQGNSAPDKSGLPSDRFSAERTGGSVSTLTIQRTQQEDSAVYLCASSLEGVDTQYFGPGTRLTVL.

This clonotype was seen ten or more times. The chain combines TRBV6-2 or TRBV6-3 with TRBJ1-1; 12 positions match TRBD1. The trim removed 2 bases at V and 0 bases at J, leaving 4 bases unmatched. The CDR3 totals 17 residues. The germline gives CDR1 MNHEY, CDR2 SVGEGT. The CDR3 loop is CASSYPRDRGLNTEAFF. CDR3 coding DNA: TGTGCCAGCAGTTACCCCCGGGACAGGGGGCTGAACACTGAAGCTTTCTTT.